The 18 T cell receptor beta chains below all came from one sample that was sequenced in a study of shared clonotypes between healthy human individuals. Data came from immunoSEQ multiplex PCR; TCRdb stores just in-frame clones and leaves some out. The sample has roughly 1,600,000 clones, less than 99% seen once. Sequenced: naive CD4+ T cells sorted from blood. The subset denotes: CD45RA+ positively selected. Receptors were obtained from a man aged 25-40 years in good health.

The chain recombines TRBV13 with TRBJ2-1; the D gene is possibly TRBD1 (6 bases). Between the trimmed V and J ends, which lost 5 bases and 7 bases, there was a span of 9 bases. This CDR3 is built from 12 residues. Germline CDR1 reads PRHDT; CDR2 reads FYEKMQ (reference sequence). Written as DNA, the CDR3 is TGTGCCAGCAGCCGCACAGGGAATGAGCAGTTCTTC. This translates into CASSRTGNEQFF.

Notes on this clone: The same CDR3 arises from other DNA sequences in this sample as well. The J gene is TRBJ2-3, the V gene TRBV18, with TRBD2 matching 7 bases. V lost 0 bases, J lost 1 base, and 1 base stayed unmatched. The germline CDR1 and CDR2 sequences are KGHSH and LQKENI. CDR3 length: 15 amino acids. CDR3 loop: CASSPPAGGTDTQYF. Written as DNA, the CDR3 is TGTGCCAGCTCACCACCTGCGGGAGGCACAGATACGCAGTATTTT.

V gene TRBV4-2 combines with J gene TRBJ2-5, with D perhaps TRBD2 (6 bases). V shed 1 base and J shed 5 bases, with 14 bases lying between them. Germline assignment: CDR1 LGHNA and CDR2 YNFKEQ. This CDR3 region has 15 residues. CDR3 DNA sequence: TGTGCCAGCAGCCAAGTGGAGGGAGTGGGGGAGACCCAGTACTTC. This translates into CASSQVEGVGETQYF.

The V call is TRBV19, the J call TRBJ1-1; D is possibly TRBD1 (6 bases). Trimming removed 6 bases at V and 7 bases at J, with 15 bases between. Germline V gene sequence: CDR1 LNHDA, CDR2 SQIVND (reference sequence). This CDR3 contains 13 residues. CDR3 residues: CASSRDMAFEAFF. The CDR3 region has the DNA TGTGCCAGTAGCCGGGACATGGCTTTTGAAGCTTTCTTT.

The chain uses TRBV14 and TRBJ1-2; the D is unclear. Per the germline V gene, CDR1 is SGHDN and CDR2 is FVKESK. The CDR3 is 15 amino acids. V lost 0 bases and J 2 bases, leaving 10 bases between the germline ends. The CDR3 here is CASSQEVYSNYGYTF. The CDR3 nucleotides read TGTGCCAGCAGCCAAGAGGTCTACTCAAACTATGGCTACACCTTC.

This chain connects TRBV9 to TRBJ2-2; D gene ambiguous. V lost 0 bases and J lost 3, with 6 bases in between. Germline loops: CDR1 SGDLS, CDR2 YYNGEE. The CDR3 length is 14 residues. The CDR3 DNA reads TGTGCCAGCAGCGTAGCTCTTGACACCGGGGAGCTGTTTTTT. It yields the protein CASSVALDTGELFF.

The CDR3 DNA sequence: TGTGCCAGCAGCCAAGAAGGACAGGGGTTCTCCTACAATGAGCAGTTCTTC. It encodes CASSQEGQGFSYNEQFF. The chain uses TRBV14 and TRBJ2-1; 9 nucleotides align to TRBD1. The CDR3 is 17 residues long. Germline V CDR1 and CDR2: SGHDN, FVKESK. Trimming cost V 0 bases and J 0 bases; bases outside gene matches: 3.

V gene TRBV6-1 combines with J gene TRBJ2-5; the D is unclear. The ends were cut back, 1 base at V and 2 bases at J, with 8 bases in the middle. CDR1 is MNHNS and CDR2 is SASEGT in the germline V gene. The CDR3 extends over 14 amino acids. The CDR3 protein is CASSEDVVQETQYF. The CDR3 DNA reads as TGTGCCAGCAGTGAAGATGTCGTACAAGAGACCCAGTACTTC.

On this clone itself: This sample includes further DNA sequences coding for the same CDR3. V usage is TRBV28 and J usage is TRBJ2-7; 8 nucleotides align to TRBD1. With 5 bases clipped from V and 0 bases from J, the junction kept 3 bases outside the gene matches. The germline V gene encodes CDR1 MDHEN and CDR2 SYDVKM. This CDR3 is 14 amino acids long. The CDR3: CASSRTGSSYEQYF. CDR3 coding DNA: TGTGCCAGCAGTCGGACAGGGAGCTCCTACGAGCAGTACTTC.

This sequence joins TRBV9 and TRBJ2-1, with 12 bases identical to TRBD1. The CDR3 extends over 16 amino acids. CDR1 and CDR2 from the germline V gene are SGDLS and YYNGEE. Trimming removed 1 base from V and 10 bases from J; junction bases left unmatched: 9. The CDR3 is CASSVHRDRGRCEQFF. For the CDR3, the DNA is TGTGCCAGCAGCGTACACCGGGACAGGGGGCGATGCGAGCAGTTCTTC.

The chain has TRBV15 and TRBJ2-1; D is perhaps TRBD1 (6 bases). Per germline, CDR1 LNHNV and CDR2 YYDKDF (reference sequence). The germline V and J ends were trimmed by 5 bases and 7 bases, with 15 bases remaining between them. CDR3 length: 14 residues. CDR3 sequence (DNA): TGTGCCACCAGCCTAAGGGCAGGGGAAAATGAGCAGTTCTTC. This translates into CATSLRAGENEQFF.

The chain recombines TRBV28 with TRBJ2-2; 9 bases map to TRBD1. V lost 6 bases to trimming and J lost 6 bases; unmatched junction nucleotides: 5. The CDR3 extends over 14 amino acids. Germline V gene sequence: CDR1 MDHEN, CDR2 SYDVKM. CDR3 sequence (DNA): TGTGCCAGCAGCGGGGACAGGGTGGCCGGGGAGCTGTTTTTT. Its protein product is CASSGDRVAGELFF.

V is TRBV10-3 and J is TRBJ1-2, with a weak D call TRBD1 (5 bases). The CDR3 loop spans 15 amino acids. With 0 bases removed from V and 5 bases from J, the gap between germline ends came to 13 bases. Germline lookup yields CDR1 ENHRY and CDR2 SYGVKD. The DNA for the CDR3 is TGTGCCATCAGTGAGTCGTTTGACAGAGGATATGGCTACACCTTC. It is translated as CAISESFDRGYGYTF.

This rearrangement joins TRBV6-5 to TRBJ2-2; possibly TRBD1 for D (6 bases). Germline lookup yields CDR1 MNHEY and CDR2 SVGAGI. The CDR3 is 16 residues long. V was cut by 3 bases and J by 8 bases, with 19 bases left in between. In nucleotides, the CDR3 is TGTGCCAGCAGTTATATCGCAGGGGTCCAAGGAGGGGAGCTGTTTTTT. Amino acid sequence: CASSYIAGVQGGELFF.

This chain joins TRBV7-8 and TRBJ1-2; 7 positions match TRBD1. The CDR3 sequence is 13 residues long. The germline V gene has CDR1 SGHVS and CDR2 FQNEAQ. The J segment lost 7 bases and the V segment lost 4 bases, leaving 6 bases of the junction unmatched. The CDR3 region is CASSSDRVFGYTF. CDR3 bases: TGTGCCAGCAGCTCAGACAGGGTCTTTGGCTACACCTTC.

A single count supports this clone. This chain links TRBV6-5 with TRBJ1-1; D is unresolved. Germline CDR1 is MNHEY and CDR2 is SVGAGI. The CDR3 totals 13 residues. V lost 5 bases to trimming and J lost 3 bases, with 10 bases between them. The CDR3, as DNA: TGTGCCAGCAGTACAAGTTCCCACACTGAAGCTTTCTTT. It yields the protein CASSTSSHTEAFF.

The CDR3 DNA reads TGCGCCAGCAGCCAAGATTTGGGGACAGGGTCGCACGAGCAGTACTTC. This gives the protein CASSQDLGTGSHEQYF. The gene calls are TRBV4-3 and TRBJ2-7; 9 bases agree with TRBD1. The CDR3 sequence is 16 residues long. The J segment lost 5 bases and the V segment lost 0 bases, leaving 8 bases of the junction unmatched. Germline assignment: CDR1 LGHNA and CDR2 YSLEER.

The CDR3 coding sequence is TGTGCCAGCAGTCCGCCCCTAGCGTCTAGCACAGATACGCAGTATTTT. This translates into CASSPPLASSTDTQYF. The J gene is TRBJ2-3, the V gene TRBV28; TRBD2 is a possible D gene (6 bases). The CDR3 has 16 residues. Trimming removed 5 bases at V and 0 bases at J, with 15 bases between. CDR1 and CDR2 from the germline V gene are MDHEN and SYDVKM. The complete variable domain, with remaining parts taken from reference TRBV28 and TRBJ2-3, reads DVKVTQSSRYLVKRTGEKVFLECVQDMDHENMFWYRQDPGLGLRLIYFSYDVKMKEKGDIPEGYSVSREKKERFSLILESASTNQTSMYLCASSPPLASSTDTQYFGPGTRLTVL.